Following are 5 T cell receptor beta chains from one sample sequenced in a study of OX40 agonist ivuxolimab in advanced cancers. Library creation used the immunoSEQ multiplex PCR assay. The source is immuneACCESS, and TCRdb retained only in-frame sequences with V and J called. Part of the clones is not carried over; for the studies checked, unresolved V genes explain less than half of this, and the remainder is unexplained. The sample has some 100,000 clones on record, under 90% of them singletons. The ten biggest clones cover roughly 5% of the sample. The sample consisted of CD4+ or CD8+ T cells sorted from blood, taken in a trial of the OX40 agonist ivuxolimab. The receptors shown here come from an adult with an advanced solid tumor such as melanoma, head and neck, liver or kidney cancer.

This clone was counted between two and nine times. The chain is built from TRBV30 and TRBJ1-4; D unresolved. Germline V gives CDR1 GTSNPN, CDR2 SVGIG (reference sequence). The V end was cut by 7 bases, the J end by 10 bases, with 13 bases between. The CDR3 contains 11 residues. The CDR3 sequence: CASRGAGKLFF. CDR3 coding DNA: TGTGCCTCCCGCGGAGCTGGAAAACTGTTTTTT.

The chain recombines TRBV5-1 with TRBJ1-1; D not certain. CDR1 is SGHRS and CDR2 is YFSETQ in the germline V gene. CDR3 length: 13 residues. Trimming took off 0 bases at V and 1 base at J, with 4 bases between the two ends. CDR3 protein: CASSLAGNTEAFF. The CDR3 DNA is TGCGCCAGCAGCTTGGCGGGGAACACTGAAGCTTTCTTT.

The rearrangement links TRBV5-5 to TRBJ2-3; 10 bases match TRBD1. CDR1 and CDR2 from the germline V gene are SGHKS and YYEKEE (reference sequence). The length of the CDR3 is 16 residues. V shed 4 bases and J 3 bases; nucleotides not matched to a gene: 8. CDR3 region: CASSLTRTGGTDTQYF. The DNA of the CDR3 is TGTGCCAGCAGCCTCACTAGGACAGGGGGTACAGATACGCAGTATTTT.

The chain uses TRBV7-9 and TRBJ2-5; no clear D. The CDR3 is 12 amino acids. Germline V gene data show CDR1 as SEHNR and CDR2 as FQNEAQ (reference sequence). The CDR3 reads CATSRAQETQYF. CDR3 in DNA: TGTGCAACAAGTCGTGCCCAAGAGACCCAGTACTTC.

This clone was seen only a few times. J is TRBJ1-6 and V is TRBV30; D uncertain. Germline CDR1 and CDR2: GTSNPN and SVGIG (reference sequence). Trimming took 4 bases from V and 4 from J, leaving 5 bases between them. This CDR3 is 12 amino acids long. The CDR3 sequence: CAWTGYNSPLHF. CDR3 coding DNA: TGTGCCTGGACGGGTTATAATTCACCCCTCCACTTT.